This is a list of T cell receptor beta chains from one sample in a study of cytomegalovirus exposure and HLA in healthy donors. TCRdb keeps only in-frame clones here, not all; method: immunoSEQ multiplex PCR. Of approximately 110,000 clones detected, just under 75% appear once; the ten largest clones hold less than 5%. Material for sequencing was PBMCs. The receptors were gathered from a man aged 60 to 75 in good health and CMV-seropositive. Each CDR3 is given with its conserved first and last residue. A D gene is named only where the DNA matches it firmly. Expanded clones get a size class; other rows say once, few or many, or leave the size out.

TRBD1 . TRBJ2-2 TRBV13 CASSFGQGEPGELFF TGTGCCAGCAGCTTTGGACAGGGGGAACCCGGGGAGCTGTTTTTT
TRBD2 few TRBJ2-3 TRBV5-1 CASSLSGGKDTQYF TGCGCCAGCAGCCTCAGCGGGGGAAAAGATACGCAGTATTTT
TRBD1 . TRBJ2-5 TRBV5-1 CASSSDREETQYF TGCGCCAGCAGCTCGGACAGGGAGGAGACCCAGTACTTC
. . TRBJ1-1 TRBV28 CASSLGAAGPAFF TGTGCCAGCAGTTTGGGGGCAGCCGGGCCAGCTTTCTTT
TRBD1 . TRBJ1-5 TRBV6-5 CASVRERQGNQPQHF TGTGCCAGCGTTAGGGAACGACAGGGTAATCAGCCCCAGCATTTT
. . TRBJ2-3 TRBV5-8 CASSLNLLESTDTQYF TGTGCCAGCAGCTTAAATTTGTTAGAAAGCACAGATACGCAGTATTTT
TRBD1 . TRBJ1-5 TRBV19 CASSIPQGARGLAQHF TGTGCCAGTAGTATCCCCCAGGGGGCCAGGGGATTGGCCCAGCATTTT
TRBD1 few TRBJ2-5 TRBV7-8 CASSFQTGTGSETQYF TGTGCCAGCAGCTTCCAGACAGGGACCGGTTCTGAGACCCAGTACTTC
. . TRBJ2-1 TRBV4-2 CASSLDTDYNEQFF TGTGCCAGCAGCCTCGACACGGATTACAATGAGCAGTTCTTC
TRBD1 . TRBJ1-5 TRBV30 CAWSLGQGARSGQPQHF TGTGCCTGGAGTCTCGGACAGGGGGCGCGTTCTGGTCAGCCCCAGCATTTT
TRBD2 . TRBJ2-3 TRBV10-1 CASSGGAVDTQYF TGCGCCAGTAGCGGGGGGGCGGTAGATACGCAGTATTTT
. few TRBJ1-1 TRBV10-1 CASSENWNTEAFF TGCGCCAGCAGTGAGAACTGGAACACTGAAGCTTTCTTT
TRBD2 . TRBJ2-1 TRBV6-1 CASSEVRLAGNEQFF TGTGCCAGCAGTGAAGTGAGGCTAGCGGGCAATGAGCAGTTCTTC
TRBD2 . TRBJ2-7 TRBV2 CAIERGGSYEQYF TGTGCCATTGAGCGGGGGGGCTCCTACGAGCAGTACTTC
. . TRBJ1-5 TRBV11-2 CASSLGRGLQPQHF TGTGCCAGCAGCTTAGGGCGCGGACTTCAGCCCCAGCATTTT
TRBD2 . TRBJ2-5 TRBV2 CASSQRGGRETQYF TGTGCCAGCAGCCAGCGGGGGGGTCGGGAGACCCAGTACTTC
. once TRBJ2-3 TRBV7-8 CASSSTGGKTDTQYF TGTGCCAGCAGCTCAACGGGCGGGAAAACAGATACGCAGTATTTT
. few TRBJ1-2 TRBV5-6 CASSLIWGQEGYTF TGTGCCAGCAGCTTGATCTGGGGGCAGGAAGGCTACACCTTC
TRBD1 . TRBJ1-1 TRBV10-2 CASSGATGLNTEAFF TGCGCCAGCAGTGGTGCGACAGGGTTGAACACTGAAGCTTTCTTT
. . TRBJ1-2 TRBV25-1 CASAIGDHYGYTF TGTGCCAGCGCCATAGGAGACCACTATGGCTACACCTTC
. . TRBJ1-2 TRBV28 CASSFIGRRDWGLYGYTF TGTGCCAGCAGTTTCATCGGTAGAAGGGATTGGGGGCTCTATGGCTACACCTTC
. . TRBJ1-1 TRBV30 CAWTPVGGGAFEAFF TGTGCCTGGACCCCGGTAGGCGGGGGAGCCTTTGAAGCTTTCTTT
TRBD2 . TRBJ2-7 TRBV11-2 CASRSTGTSGFEQYF TGTGCCAGCAGGTCTACCGGGACTAGCGGGTTCGAGCAGTACTTC
. . TRBJ1-5 TRBV6-1 CASSEGSRVNQPQHF TGTGCCAGCAGTGAAGGCAGCAGGGTGAATCAGCCCCAGCATTTT
TRBD1 few TRBJ2-7 TRBV7-2 CASSTKGQSSYEQYF TGTGCCAGCAGCACAAAGGGACAGAGTTCCTACGAGCAGTACTTC
. . TRBJ1-5 TRBV5-1 CASSLQGNSNQPQHF TGCGCCAGCAGCTTGCAGGGGAATAGCAATCAGCCCCAGCATTTT
. . TRBJ2-2 TRBV7-6 CASSLVATNPTGELFF TGTGCCAGCAGCTTAGTAGCGACGAATCCCACCGGGGAGCTGTTTTTT
TRBD2 . TRBJ2-5 TRBV5-1 CASSFTAGQETQYF TGCGCCAGCAGCTTCACAGCGGGGCAAGAGACCCAGTACTTC
. . TRBJ1-2 TRBV30 CAWSVLGTDGYTF TGTGCCTGGAGTGTACTGGGGACTGATGGCTACACCTTC
TRBD1 . TRBJ2-7 TRBV10-3 CAITQRQGYEQYF TGTGCCATCACTCAGAGACAGGGCTACGAGCAGTACTTC
. few TRBJ2-3 TRBV5-4 CASSLDYTDTQYF TGTGCCAGCAGCTTGGACTACACAGATACGCAGTATTTT
TRBD1 . TRBJ1-2 TRBV19 CASSLTGGTDYGYTF TGTGCCAGTAGTTTGACAGGGGGAACGGACTATGGCTACACCTTC
. . TRBJ1-2 TRBV6-1 CASSDQTGLGNYGYPF TGTGCCAGCAGTGACCAAACAGGGTTGGGTAACTATGGCTACCCCTTC
. . TRBJ2-7 TRBV5-1 CASSSAQGQPLYEQYF TGCGCCAGCAGCTCCGCTCAAGGACAGCCACTCTACGAGCAGTACTTC
TRBD2 . TRBJ2-1 TRBV11-2 CASSARLAGNEQFF TGTGCCAGCAGCGCCAGACTAGCGGGCAATGAGCAGTTCTTC
TRBD1 . TRBJ2-7 TRBV5-1 CASSPRDRVLANRYEQYF TGCGCCAGCAGCCCGCGGGACAGGGTTTTGGCTAATCGTTACGAGCAGTACTTC
. . TRBJ1-5 TRBV25-1 CASSELFRVPTPQHF TGTGCCAGCAGTGAATTGTTCAGGGTGCCGACGCCCCAGCATTTT
. . TRBJ1-1 TRBV27 CASSAGQTFMNTEAFF TGTGCCAGCAGTGCAGGACAGACCTTCATGAACACTGAAGCTTTCTTT
TRBD1 once TRBJ2-7 TRBV30 CAWSRDSQDEQYF TGTGCCTGGAGTAGGGACAGTCAGGACGAGCAGTACTTC
TRBD2 . TRBJ2-5 TRBV29-1 CSVEFGSSGGETQYF TGCAGCGTTGAATTCGGGTCTAGCGGGGGTGAGACCCAGTACTTC
. . TRBJ2-7 TRBV6-5 CASSSGLPGYEQYF TGTGCCAGCAGTTCCGGACTTCCCGGGTACGAGCAGTACTTC
TRBD1 . TRBJ2-7 TRBV11-2 CASSLGGGASSSYEQYF TGTGCCAGCAGCTTAGGAGGGGGCGCGAGTAGCTCCTACGAGCAGTACTTC
. few TRBJ2-7 TRBV7-8 CASSFVRAGKEQYF TGTGCCAGCTCATTCGTTAGGGCGGGCAAGGAGCAGTACTTC
TRBD1 . TRBJ1-2 TRBV6-1 CASSEEGGQGTYGYTF TGTGCCAGCAGTGAAGAGGGGGGACAGGGAACCTATGGCTACACCTTC
TRBD2 . TRBJ2-1 TRBV5-4 CASSLGLAGGHEQFF TGTGCCAGCAGCTTAGGGCTAGCGGGAGGGCATGAGCAGTTCTTC
. . TRBJ1-6 TRBV9 CASSVEKGERSPLHF TGTGCCAGCAGCGTAGAGAAGGGGGAGCGATCACCCCTCCACTTT
TRBD1 few TRBJ2-7 TRBV5-6 CASSSSPTGTDEQYF TGTGCCAGCAGCTCCTCCCCGACAGGGACAGACGAGCAGTACTTC
TRBD2 . TRBJ2-1 TRBV5-1 CASSQISGGDNEQFF TGCGCCAGCAGCCAAATAAGCGGGGGAGACAATGAGCAGTTCTTC
TRBD1 few TRBJ1-2 TRBV30 CALNRDRGRGYTF TGTGCCTTAAACAGGGACAGGGGGCGCGGCTACACCTTC
TRBD1 once TRBJ1-2 TRBV7-2 CASSSDREYGYTF TGTGCCAGCAGCTCAGACAGGGAATATGGCTACACCTTC